The 13 T cell receptor beta chains listed next were all sequenced from one sample in a study of T cells expressing NK-cell markers. TCRdb reanalyzed the 5' RACE reads and collapses them to one entry per CDR3 protein, without DNA. The data show 450,000 to 600,000 distinct CDR3 sequences, and the top ten clones hold approximately 3.5%. Sequenced: blood T cells: a sorted CD56 or NKG2C T cell subset, CD4+ or CD8+ T cells, or bulk PBMC T cells (not recorded which). The receptors come from a man aged 18-30 years in good health.

The chain has TRBV12-3 or TRBV12-4 and TRBJ2-1; TCRdb selects TRBD1, and the lack of DNA leaves this call unchecked. The CDR3 runs 12 residues. CDR3 region: CASTRPRGEQFF.

The chain uses TRBV15 and TRBJ2-5; the D call from TCRdb, TRBD2, cannot be confirmed without DNA. This CDR3 contains 12 residues. Per germline, CDR1 LNHNV and CDR2 YYDKDF (reference sequence). The CDR3 sequence is CATSRRGETQYF.

The gene calls are TRBV11-1 and TRBJ2-1; TCRdb proposes TRBD1, but this gene call is untestable without DNA. Germline CDR1 reads SGHAT; CDR2 reads FQDESV (reference sequence). The CDR3 is 14 amino acids. CDR3 residues: CASSLAPSGDEQFF.

J is TRBJ2-2 and V is TRBV4-2. CDR3 length equals 12 residues. Germline V gene sequence: CDR1 LGHNA, CDR2 YNFKEQ. CDR3: CASSRNWEELFF.

The genes are TRBV28 and TRBJ1-5. The CDR3 has 15 residues. CDR1 is MDHEN and CDR2 is SYDVKM in the germline V gene. CDR3 region: CASSIVGISNQPQHF.

Here the CDR3 reads CASKAGQTYTGELFF. V gene TRBV12-3 or TRBV12-4 combines with J gene TRBJ2-2; TCRdb's D call, TRBD2, is unchecked because there is no DNA. The CDR3 is 15 residues long.

J is TRBJ1-2 and V is TRBV20-1. Germline CDR1 and CDR2: DFQATT and SNEGSKA (reference sequence). The CDR3 loop spans 11 amino acids. The CDR3 sequence: CSARDGLGYTF.

This sequence joins TRBV27 and TRBJ2-1; TCRdb lists TRBD2, though no DNA is available to test this call. Looked up from germline, CDR1 is MNHEY and CDR2 is SMNVEV (reference sequence). This CDR3 is built from 15 residues. CDR3 sequence: CASSSPSGPGAEQFF.

The chain uses TRBV7-9 and TRBJ1-2; TCRdb indicates TRBD1, and absent DNA this call remains unverified. Germline values: CDR1 SEHNR, CDR2 FQNEAQ (reference sequence). The CDR3 is 11 amino acids. The CDR3 spells CASTRQDGYTF.

The V and J genes are TRBV20-1 and TRBJ1-2; lacking DNA, the TRBD1 call made by TCRdb goes unchecked. The CDR3 length is 13 residues. CDR1 is DFQATT, CDR2 SNEGSKA, per germline (reference sequence). CDR3 in amino acids: CSATNGQGDGYTF.

The chain recombines TRBV12-5 with TRBJ2-1. The CDR3 sequence is 11 residues long. Germline loops: CDR1 LGHNT, CDR2 FRNRAP. CDR3: CASGPYNEQFF.

The chain uses TRBV10-3 and TRBJ2-3; without DNA, the TCRdb call of TRBD2 cannot be checked. There are 13 residues in the CDR3. Germline CDR1 reads ENHRY; CDR2 reads SYGVKD. The CDR3 loop is CALRASGTDTQYF.

V is TRBV10-3 and J is TRBJ2-1; TCRdb selects TRBD1, and the lack of DNA leaves this call unchecked. The CDR3 extends over 15 amino acids. Germline V lookup: CDR1 ENHRY, CDR2 SYGVKD. The CDR3 loop is CAISESWTGGNEQFF.